The 3 T cell receptor beta chains below come from one sample, sequenced in a study of CD8+ T cells in alopecia areata. Sequencing templates came from extracted RNA that was reverse transcribed into cDNA. Measured with immunoSEQ multiplex PCR; TCRdb has only the in-frame clones, and not every one. The repertoire has 65,000 to 75,000 clones, approximately 43% of them found once; the top ten carry 17%. The material was CD8+ T cells sorted from blood, obtained at week 0. These receptors all come from a human donor with alopecia areata.

The genes are TRBV29-1 and TRBJ1-2; weak D call: TRBD1 (5 bases). V lost 4 bases to trimming and J lost 3 bases, with 12 bases between them. Germline V gene data show CDR1 as SQVTM and CDR2 as ANQGSEA. The CDR3 consists of 13 residues. The CDR3 coding sequence is TGCAGCGTTGGGGACGTCGAGTACTATGGCTACACCTTC. This codes for CSVGDVEYYGYTF.

The chain recombines TRBV4-1 with TRBJ1-1; maybe TRBD1 (6 bases). Germline V gene sequence: CDR1 MGHRA, CDR2 YSYEKL. V was cut by 4 bases and J by 8 bases, with 14 bases left in between. CDR3 size: 13 residues. The CDR3 region is CASSRGQKVEAFF. The CDR3 bases are TGCGCCAGCAGCCGGGGACAAAAAGTAGAAGCTTTCTTT.

The chain recombines TRBV29-1 with TRBJ2-2; 10 positions match TRBD1. CDR1 is SQVTM and CDR2 is ANQGSEA in the germline V gene. There are 15 residues in the CDR3. The V gene end was trimmed by 7 bases and the J gene end by 4 bases; junction bases not matched to a gene: 9. CDR3 region: CSARRGDRGTGELFF. For the CDR3, the DNA is TGCAGCGCAAGACGAGGGGACAGGGGCACCGGGGAGCTGTTTTTT.